This T cell receptor (beta chain) comes out of a study of shared clonotypes between healthy human individuals. Naive CD8 isolation took CD45RO-negative cells positively selected for CCR7 and excluded terminally differentiated effector memory CD45RA+ cells. Healthy and HIV-negative, the adult donors had no recent acute infections or vaccinations. The data were produced by immunoSEQ multiplex PCR, yet TCRdb's version contains in-frame clones alone and is incomplete. The sample shows some 740,000 clones, 90% to 95% of them seen only once. In germline, CDR1 is MNHEY, CDR2 SMNVEV (reference sequence). The V end was cut by 3 bases, the J end by 2 bases, with 16 bases between. This CDR3 has 16 residues. The study's findings and limits: Sampling included only blood; tissue repertoires likely differ. Clonotype sharing across a few donors was observed for about 4.8% of naive CD4 clonotypes. Clonotypes not shared had lower generation probabilities than those common to all four donors.

This clone was seen just once. Its antigen is still unknown. This TCR derives from a man aged 30 to 45 in good health. V and J are TRBV27 and TRBJ1-1; maybe TRBD1 (5 bases). Material for sequencing was naive CD8+ T cells sorted from blood. CDR3 in amino acids: CASSLGGEGPNTEAFF. CDR3 DNA sequence: TGTGCCAGCAGTTTGGGGGGTGAAGGACCAAACACTGAAGCTTTCTTT.